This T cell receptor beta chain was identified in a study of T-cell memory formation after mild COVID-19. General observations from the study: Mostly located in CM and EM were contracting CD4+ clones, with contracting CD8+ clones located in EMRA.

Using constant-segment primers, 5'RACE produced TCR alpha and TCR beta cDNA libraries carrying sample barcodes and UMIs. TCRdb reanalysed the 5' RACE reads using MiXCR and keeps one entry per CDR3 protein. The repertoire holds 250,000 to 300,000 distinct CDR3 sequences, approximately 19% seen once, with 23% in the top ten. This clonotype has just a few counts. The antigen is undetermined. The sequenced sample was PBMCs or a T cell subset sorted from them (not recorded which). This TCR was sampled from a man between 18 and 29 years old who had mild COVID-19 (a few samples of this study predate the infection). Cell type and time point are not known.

The CDR3, as DNA: TGCGCCAGCAGACAGGGGCGGACGCAGTATTTT. This sequence encodes CASRQGRTQYF. The chain is built from TRBV4-3 and TRBJ2-3; 7 bases line up with TRBD1. V lost 6 bases to trimming and J lost 9 bases; unmatched junction nucleotides: 3. Germline V gene sequence: CDR1 LGHNA, CDR2 YSLEER. This CDR3 is built from 11 residues.